This T cell receptor (beta chain) was sequenced for a study of T cell responses to AZD1222 COVID-19 vaccine. Concerning this clone: What it binds is not known.

Findings and limits, study-wide: Donors, mostly white British, included more females; clonal diversity was possibly underestimated. Once two AZD1222 doses were given, Spike-specific TCR breadth and depth went up.

V lost 1 base to trimming and J lost 0 bases, with 4 bases between them. CDR1 and CDR2 (germline): GTSNPN, SVGIG (reference sequence). CDR3 length: 14 residues. TCRdb's copy holds only in-frame clones and misses some; the assay was immunoSEQ multiplex PCR. The data show roughly 140,000 clones, approximately 86% seen once. The V gene is TRBV30, the J gene TRBJ1-6; D gene uncertain. This receptor was taken from an adult in good health. The source was peripheral blood, collected on day 0 of AZD1222 vaccination. CDR3 in DNA: TGTGCCTGGAGTGGAATCTCCTATAATTCACCCCTCCACTTT. This codes for CAWSGISYNSPLHF.